This T cell receptor beta chain emerged from a study of tumor-infiltrating lymphocytes in primary liver carcinoma. Study as a whole: The five patients, who were men and women, ranged in age from 30 to 69 years.

For each extraction, RNA and DNA were obtained together from 20-30 mg of unsorted bulk tissue. No patient had received treatment, and all had chronic HBV infection. A primer matching the constant region was used to make TCR beta cDNA from approximately 520 ng of total RNA. Libraries covering TCR beta were generated through three nested multiplex PCR rounds (using a slightly modified ARM-PCR). Primers for the first two PCR rounds were TRBV1-TRBV30 forward primers and a C-beta reverse primer (approximately 10 cycles per round). Via MiXCR, TCRdb re-called the multiplex PCR reads, giving one row per CDR3 protein. The table includes 90,000 to 150,000 distinct CDR3 sequences, under 70% detected once. Study results and caveats: With p = 0.039, the top-250-clone fraction in tumors significantly exceeded that in blood. Whereas tumor region pairs overlapped more, tumor-adjacent and tumor-blood pairs overlapped less.

Note on this clonotype: As yet, its antigen is unknown. At one end the junction does not follow the germline gene, possibly because of a read error.

Germline-derived CDR1 and CDR2 are SQVTM and ANQGSEA. This CDR3 spans 17 amino acids. The clonotype comes from a woman aged 55-69 years with primary liver carcinoma and hepatitis B virus infection. The chain employs TRBV29-1 and TRBJ2-1, with D possibly matching TRBD2 (6 bases). The specimen sequenced was tumor-adjacent normal liver tissue. The CDR3 loop is CSVEGVGGESFYNEHFF. The CDR3 DNA sequence: TGTAGCGTTGAAGGGGTCGGCGGGGAGAGCTTCTACAATGAGCACTTCTTC.